This T cell receptor (beta chain) was sequenced during a study of blood T cells in healthy people across ages. Primers used in a second PCR of roughly 7 to 12 cycles were a sample-barcoded 5' primer and a J-beta primer mix. From the 5' RACE reads, TCRdb called clonotypes with MiXCR, one entry per CDR3 protein. The sample lists 710,000 or so distinct CDR3 sequences, about a fifth occurring once. Remarks on this clonotype: Its antigen is as yet unknown.

The donors, all healthy, were Caucasians living in Russia, aged about 6 to 100. With 3 bases removed from V and 4 bases from J, the gap between germline ends came to 9 bases. In germline, CDR1 is SGHVS, CDR2 FQNEAQ. This CDR3 region has 14 residues. Study-wide findings and caveats: Older age coincided with a roughly linear decline in TCR beta diversity per million T cells.

The chain joins TRBV7-8 to TRBJ1-4, with D perhaps matching TRBD1 (5 bases). This TCR derives from a man between 65 and 85 years old in good health. The specimen sequenced was blood. CDR3 in amino acids: CASSLTAFNEKLFF. CDR3 nucleotide sequence: TGTGCCAGCAGCTTGACAGCTTTTAATGAAAAACTGTTTTTT. Full variable domain (outside the CDR3, taken from reference TRBV7-8 and TRBJ1-4): GAGVSQSPRYKVAKRGQDVALRCDPISGHVSLFWYQQALGQGPEFLTYFQNEAQLDKSGLPSDRFFAERPEGSVSTLKIQRTQQEDSAVYLCASSLTAFNEKLFFGSGTQLSVL.